The sample holds a few counts of the clone carrying this T cell receptor (beta chain). The antigen is not known. These data come from a study of siplizumab effects on memory and regulatory T cells. Whole-study context: Reactions of mixed lymphocytes were paired, with siplizumab at about 0.94 ug/mL or without drug.

Researchers maintained the mixed lymphocyte reaction cells in coculture at 37°C for five to six days. Study-wide results and limits: Unstimulated subsets accounted for the mapping of only a minor share of the clones that were alloreactive. There was no confirmation of the suppressive function of proliferating Tregs from siplizumab cultures.

Assay used: immunoSEQ multiplex PCR; TCRdb lists only in-frame clones, some missing. The repertoire includes more than 10,000 clones, approximately 37% of them detected once, and 10% sits in the top ten. The CDR3 contains 14 residues. Germline V gene sequence: CDR1 LNHDA, CDR2 SQIVND (reference sequence). Trimming removed 7 bases from V and 6 bases from J; junction bases left unmatched: 11. The rearrangement links TRBV19 to TRBJ1-2, with 7 positions matching TRBD1. The TCR comes from a human donor in good health; the cells came from an allogeneic mixed lymphocyte reaction. Sequenced input: CFSE-low (dividing) CD8+ T cells sorted from an allogeneic mixed lymphocyte reaction. The DNA of the CDR3 is TGTGCCAGTAACATCGGCGAGACAGGGCATGGCTACACCTTC. It yields the protein CASNIGETGHGYTF. Complete variable domain (other parts from reference TRBV19 and TRBJ1-2): DGGITQSPKYLFRKEGQNVTLSCEQNLNHDAMYWYRQDPGQGLRLIYYSQIVNDFQKGDIAEGYSVSREKKESFPLTVTSAQKNPTAFYLCASNIGETGHGYTFGSGTRLTVV.